The entry below describes one T cell receptor beta chain. The data belong to a study of blood T cell repertoires in COVID-19. On the study more broadly: PBMCs, B-cell-depleted T cells, or T cells provided the cDNA or gDNA that made up the material.

The CDR3 runs to 17 residues. The ends were cut back, 4 bases at V and 4 bases at J, with 18 bases in the middle. Germline CDR1 and CDR2: SGHRS and YFSETQ. TCRdb's table, derived via immunoSEQ multiplex PCR, lists solely in-frame clones and lacks some. Among under 200,000 clones listed, around three quarters were seen once. The chain combines TRBV5-1 with TRBJ2-6; TRBD1 is a possible D gene (5 bases). This clonotype originated in a man aged 60 to 69 with acute or convalescent COVID-19. The specimen sequenced was peripheral blood. The CDR3 here is CASSKGQEMTGANVLTF. The DNA for the CDR3 is TGCGCCAGCAGCAAGGGGCAAGAGATGACCGGGGCCAACGTCCTGACTTTC.